The subject of this entry is one TCR beta chain. The count of this clone is one. No antigen is known for it. Per-base quality was not reported, and no clone a single base away is much larger than it. Following the manufacturer's instructions, TCR beta CDR3 regions were amplified by multiplex PCR with the immunoSEQ immune profiling system. An Illumina NextSeq system was used to carry out the sequencing. The authors processed their data as follows. Sequence data were processed on the immunoSEQ Analyzer platform, and clonality was calculated as the square root of Simpson's index of productive rearrangements. Similarity in V and J usage was measured by Jensen-Shannon distance, and OLGA was used to compute CDR3 generation probabilities. Shared CDR3 sequences were searched in the immuneACCESS database (August 2020) and in VDJdb (December 2020). TCRdb mirrors the immuneACCESS table, restricted to in-frame sequences. Some clones are absent from its copies; in checked studies, under half trace to an unresolved V gene, and the reason for the others is unknown. V and J calls and clone size come straight from that table; D and trimming were deduced from the DNA. For this sample there are about 10,000 clones; approximately 99.4% appear just once. The ten largest clones take up 0.41% of the sample.

V and J lose 4 bases and 1 base, and a span of 14 bases separates them. From a lookup of the germline V gene, CDR1 and CDR2 are SGHRS and YFSETQ. Including cysteine and phenylalanine, the CDR3 has 15 amino acids. Only the CDR3 part of the read is kept: 45 bases, read in frame from the first base. The record originates from a study of monozygotic twins with cystic fibrosis (dated by TCRdb to about 2021). Regarding the complete study: Barcoded libraries were prepared from approximately 2.9 micrograms of fragmented DNA with roughly 16 PCR cycles. TCR beta repertoires were compared within and between 16 monozygotic twin pairs with cystic fibrosis so that genetic influence on V and J gene usage could be assessed. Data for three of the twin pairs had been reported earlier in a different context. Ten female and six male twin pairs, aged about 2.0 to 36.4 years (median 9.1 years) and mostly children and adolescents, were included in the cohort. On the day of blood sampling, twins were ranked among about 960 cohort participants for weight-for-height and for FEVPerc (FEV1 disease centile). Findings and caveats that apply to the study as a whole: Simpson clonality was found to be generally low (median 0.0095), suggesting a naive-dominated repertoire, although higher clonality was observed in the most severely affected patients. The cohort was small, and no association was found between shared CDR3 numbers and age, concordance or disease severity. Sharing of nucleotide-identical clonotypes was significantly greater within monozygotic CF twin pairs than between unrelated CF individuals (P = 0.000026, Mann-Whitney). In 13 of 16 pairs, V gene usage most closely resembled the co-twin's, and the same held for J usage in 8 of 16 pairs, a pattern suggesting genetic constraints.

The twin pairs came from the European Cystic Fibrosis Twin and Sibling Study Cohort, a cohort that recruited patients from 170 or so CF clinics across 14 European countries. Zygosity and CFTR genotype were confirmed in-house, and zygosity was tested by multiplex PCR of nine short tandem repeat loci. Peripheral blood was taken from each twin, and clinical parameters were recorded on the day of blood sampling. Phenol/chloroform extraction was used to isolate genomic DNA from peripheral blood cells, and the DNA was then kept in TE buffer at 4 degrees C. The receptor was derived from a man younger than 30 with cystic fibrosis. Rearrangement joined TRBV5-1 to TRBJ2-5, with TRBD2 as a weak D call on 6 bases. The sample taken for sequencing was blood. The CDR3 here reads CASSMGLGGQETQYF. The nucleotides read TGCGCCAGCAGCATGGGGTTGGGGGGCCAAGAGACCCAGTACTTC. Reference TRBV5-1 and TRBJ2-5 genes cover what lies past the CDR3, so the full variable domain is KAGVTQTPRYLIKTRGQQVTLSCSPISGHRSVSWYQQTPGQGLQFLFEYFSETQRNKGNFPGRFSGRQFSNSRSEMNVSTLELGDSALYLCASSMGLGGQETQYFGPGTRLLVL.